This entry lists 15 T cell receptor beta chains sequenced from one sample in a study of shared clonotypes between healthy human individuals (dated by TCRdb to 2018 to 2020). The method behind the library was the immunoSEQ multiplex PCR assay. TCRdb's version of the immuneACCESS table is confined to in-frame rearrangements and falls short of the full clone set. An unresolved V gene accounts for under half of the shortfall where checked; the remainder is of unknown origin. The sample has about 2 million clones on record, less than 95% of them singletons. The ten largest clones capture 1.1% of the sample. CD8 naive samples were obtained by positive selection for CCR7 among CD45RO-negative cells, yielding a CD45RA+CCR7+ population from which TemRA cells were excluded. The sample comprised naive CD8+ T cells sorted from blood. The cell subset or site label here, explained by the study, means: CD45RA+CCR7+. Receptor source: a man aged 18 to 35 in good health.

About this clone: Other DNA sequences in the sample encode the same CDR3. The chain joins TRBV18 to TRBJ2-7; D is possibly TRBD2 (6 bases). Trimming removed 3 bases from V and 1 base from J, with 7 bases in between. The CDR3 contains 13 residues. The germline CDR1 and CDR2 sequences are KGHSH and LQKENI. The CDR3: CASSPGLSYEQYF. The CDR3 DNA reads TGTGCCAGCTCACCGGGACTTTCCTACGAGCAGTACTTC.

This clone appeared once. The chain is built from TRBV5-6 and TRBJ2-7, with 16 bases matching TRBD2. Germline-derived CDR1 and CDR2 are SGHDT and YYEEEE. Germline trimming cut 4 bases from V and 3 bases from J; bases unmatched to any gene: 4. The length of the CDR3 is 16 residues. CDR3 loop: CASSTGTSGRVYEQYF. The CDR3 DNA reads as TGTGCCAGCAGCACCGGGACTAGCGGGAGGGTCTACGAGCAGTACTTC.

The rearrangement uses TRBV29-1 and TRBJ2-5, with unresolved D. Trimming pared 6 bases from V and 2 bases from J, leaving 13 bases between. Germline V gene sequence: CDR1 SQVTM, CDR2 ANQGSEA. This CDR3 region has 13 residues. The CDR3 reads CSVSGAPQETQYF. The CDR3 nucleotides are TGCAGCGTGTCTGGCGCTCCACAAGAGACCCAGTACTTC.

On this clone: This sample also contains other DNA sequences that code for the same CDR3. The chain uses TRBV9 and TRBJ2-5; D uncertain. V lost 0 bases and J 2 bases, leaving 11 bases between the germline ends. CDR1 SGDLS and CDR2 YYNGEE come from the germline V gene. The CDR3 is 15 residues long. The CDR3 DNA sequence: TGTGCCAGCAGCGTAGGAACAGTCGCACAAGAGACCCAGTACTTC. Protein: CASSVGTVAQETQYF.

This rearrangement joins TRBV19 to TRBJ1-4; D ambiguous. The V gene's germline CDR1 is LNHDA and CDR2 SQIVND (reference sequence). The ends were cut back, 4 bases at V and 7 bases at J, with 4 bases in the middle. The CDR3 is 11 residues long. DNA for the CDR3: TGTGCCAGTAGTACGGGTGAAAAACTGTTTTTT. It is translated as CASSTGEKLFF.

CDR3 DNA sequence: TGTGCCAGCACTGCCGGGACTAGCGGGGGGGCTGGGGAGACCCAGTACTTC. This encodes CASTAGTSGGAGETQYF. The rearrangement links TRBV2 to TRBJ2-5; 16 positions agree with TRBD2. V lost 7 bases to trimming and J lost 5 bases; unmatched junction nucleotides: 10. This CDR3 has 17 residues. Germline CDR1 is SNHLY and CDR2 is FYNNEI.

V and J are TRBV27 and TRBJ2-3, with 8 bases fitting TRBD1. Losses at the gene ends were 4 bases for V and 5 bases for J; bases not matched to a gene: 8. The CDR3 spans 15 residues. Germline V gives CDR1 MNHEY, CDR2 SMNVEV (reference sequence). The CDR3 region is CASSSRTGRGDTQYF. The CDR3 DNA is TGTGCCAGCAGTTCCCGGACAGGGAGAGGAGATACGCAGTATTTT.

The V call is TRBV5-6, the J call TRBJ2-7; 10 nucleotides align to TRBD2. V lost 0 bases, J lost 6 bases, and 9 bases stayed unmatched. The germline V gene has CDR1 SGHDT and CDR2 YYEEEE. This CDR3 comprises 16 residues. CDR3 residues: CASSLEAGGPFFEQYF. CDR3 nucleotide sequence: TGTGCCAGCAGCTTGGAAGCGGGGGGGCCGTTCTTCGAGCAGTACTTC.

This clone was seen a single time. The chain links TRBV15 to TRBJ2-3, with TRBD1 as a possible D gene (6 bases). This CDR3 is 15 amino acids long. Trimming cost V 5 bases and J 1 base, with 13 bases left between them. Germline V CDR1 and CDR2: LNHNV, YYDKDF (reference sequence). This chain's CDR3 is CATSSGDTGTDTQYF. The CDR3 DNA reads as TGTGCCACCAGCTCCGGGGACACAGGCACAGATACGCAGTATTTT.

The V gene is TRBV13, the J gene TRBJ2-7; D is tentatively TRBD1 or TRBD2 (6 bases each). V was clipped by 3 bases and J by 6 bases, with 9 bases between them. This CDR3 is 12 amino acids long. Germline V CDR1 and CDR2: PRHDT, FYEKMQ (reference sequence). For the CDR3, the DNA is TGTGCCAGCAGCTTTCGGGGGCTCGAGCAGTACTTC. Translating it yields CASSFRGLEQYF. The entire variable domain, with the rest obtained from reference TRBV13 and TRBJ2-7, is as follows: AAGVIQSPRHLIKEKRETATLKCYPIPRHDTVYWYQQGPGQDPQFLISFYEKMQSDKGSIPDRFSAQQFSDYHSELNMSSLELGDSALYFCASSFRGLEQYFGPGTRLTVT.

The chain recombines TRBV30 with TRBJ1-2; the D is unclear. The CDR3 length is 13 residues. CDR1 and CDR2 from the germline V gene are GTSNPN and SVGIG (reference sequence). Trimming cost V 0 bases and J 2 bases, with 7 bases left between them. CDR3 in amino acids: CAWSVRQNYGYTF. DNA of the CDR3: TGTGCCTGGAGTGTACGGCAGAACTATGGCTACACCTTC.

J is TRBJ1-1 and V is TRBV28; D remains unclear. V dropped 5 bases and J dropped 6 bases, with 16 bases sitting between them. The CDR3 loop spans 14 amino acids. Germline-derived CDR1 and CDR2 are MDHEN and SYDVKM. The CDR3 nucleotides read TGTGCCAGCAGTCCCCTAAGGCAGATCCCTGAAGCTTTCTTT. The encoded protein is CASSPLRQIPEAFF.

This chain joins TRBV6-5 and TRBJ2-7; 13 nucleotides match TRBD2. Trimming cost V 2 bases and J 5 bases; bases outside gene matches: 3. The CDR3 contains 15 residues. The V gene's germline CDR1 is MNHEY and CDR2 SVGAGI. The DNA of the CDR3 is TGTGCCAGCAGTTACGGGACTAGCGGGGCCCACGAGCAGTACTTC. Its protein product is CASSYGTSGAHEQYF.

V gene TRBV7-6 combines with J gene TRBJ2-7; the D is unclear. Germline V gives CDR1 SGHVS, CDR2 FNYEAQ. With 2 bases removed from V and 5 bases from J, the gap between germline ends came to 19 bases. This CDR3 spans 16 amino acids. The CDR3 loop is CASSLTPDHLNDEQYF. CDR3 in DNA: TGTGCCAGCAGCTTAACTCCAGACCATTTAAACGACGAGCAGTACTTC.

The chain is built from TRBV4-1 and TRBJ2-3, with D maybe TRBD2 (5 bases). Trimming shortened V by 5 bases and J by 4 bases, and 16 bases separated the two germline ends. CDR1 is MGHRA and CDR2 is YSYEKL in the germline V gene. The CDR3 is made up of 15 amino acids. This chain's CDR3 is CASSVSTRVADTQYF. The CDR3 DNA sequence: TGCGCCAGCAGCGTTTCAACTAGAGTTGCAGATACGCAGTATTTT.